Listed here are 19 T cell receptor beta chains from one sample, sequenced in a study of CD8 T cells in ankylosing spondylitis. General observations from the study: Eight or nine highly homologous variants made up a TCR beta motif that seemed to typify ankylosing spondylitis blood.

These receptors lack a known antigen. TCRdb reprocessed the 5' RACE reads with MiXCR, giving one entry per CDR3 protein. The table shows approximately 500,000 distinct CDR3 sequences, with more than 9.5% occurring only once. Material: blood, either unsorted or a sorted T cell fraction (not recorded which). The receptor source for this set is a male donor with ankylosing spondylitis.

This clonotype has more than one count but fewer than ten. The rearrangement uses TRBV7-2 and TRBJ1-1, with D possibly TRBD1 on 6 matching bases. The CDR3 has 14 amino acids. Germline V lookup: CDR1 SGHTA, CDR2 FQGNSA. Trimming pared 8 bases from V and 0 bases from J, leaving 13 bases between. This chain's CDR3 is CASGGEGVNTEAFF. The CDR3 DNA is TGTGCCAGCGGAGGGGAGGGGGTGAACACTGAAGCTTTCTTT.

A few counts support this clonotype. The chain carries TRBV5-1 and TRBJ2-1; D ambiguous. CDR3 size: 13 residues. Trimming removed 0 bases from V and 7 bases from J, with 8 bases in between. Germline lookup yields CDR1 SGHRS and CDR2 YFSETQ. CDR3 DNA: TGCGCCAGCAGCTTGGGGATAGAGAATGAGCAGTTCTTC. Translated: CASSLGIENEQFF.

This clonotype was seen at least ten times. CDR3 in DNA: TGTGCCAGCAGTCAAACGCCGAATTCCTACGAGCAGTACTTC. Translated, it gives CASSQTPNSYEQYF. The chain combines TRBV12-3 or TRBV12-4 with TRBJ2-7, with unresolved D. This CDR3 is built from 14 residues. The V end was cut by 5 bases, the J end by 1 base, with 12 bases between.

This clonotype was found a few times. The chain uses TRBV20-1 and TRBJ2-1; the match to TRBD2 covers 9 bases. The germline V gene encodes CDR1 DFQATT and CDR2 SNEGSKA (reference sequence). The J segment lost 2 bases and the V segment lost 5 bases, leaving 10 bases of the junction unmatched. The CDR3 spans 16 residues. CDR3 in amino acids: CSAYPFGGRAYNEQFF. The CDR3 region has the DNA TGCAGTGCTTACCCTTTCGGCGGGAGGGCCTACAATGAGCAGTTCTTC.

This clonotype was counted between two and nine times. V usage is TRBV4-2 and J usage is TRBJ1-3, with 8 bases aligning to TRBD1. CDR3 length equals 16 residues. The germline CDR1 and CDR2 sequences are LGHNA and YNFKEQ. Trimming at V came to 0 bases and at J to 4 bases, leaving 5 bases not matched to a gene. The CDR3 nucleotides read TGTGCCAGCAGCCAAGATTGGCAGGGGGCCGGAAACACCATATATTTT. This encodes CASSQDWQGAGNTIYF.

Ten or more counts support this clonotype. V is TRBV7-8 and J is TRBJ2-1; 7 bases are a match to TRBD2. Per the germline V gene, CDR1 is SGHVS and CDR2 is FQNEAQ. The CDR3 is 15 amino acids. Trimming cost V 2 bases and J 3 bases; bases outside gene matches: 4. CDR3: CASSLPSSGYNEQFF. The DNA for the CDR3 is TGTGCCAGCAGCTTACCGTCTAGCGGCTACAATGAGCAGTTCTTC.

This clonotype was recorded at least ten times. The genes are TRBV3-1 and TRBJ2-1, with D unclear. There are 15 residues in the CDR3. Trimming cost V 2 bases and J 0 bases, with 8 bases left between them. Per germline, CDR1 LGHDT and CDR2 YNNKEL (reference sequence). The CDR3 coding sequence is TGTGCCAGCAGCCAAACTGCAGGCTCCTACAATGAGCAGTTCTTC. Amino acids: CASSQTAGSYNEQFF.

Turning to this clonotype: At one of its ends the junction is not consistent with the germline gene, which may arise from a read error. V is TRBV19 and J is TRBJ2-1, with D possibly being TRBD2 (5 bases). The CDR3 totals 11 residues. Germline V gives CDR1 LNHDA, CDR2 SQIVND (reference sequence). The DNA for the CDR3 is TGTGCCAGTAGAGTGGGCCTGACGCGGGTATTC. Translating gives CASRVGLTRVF.

This clonotype occurred a few times. J is TRBJ1-5 and V is TRBV4-2, with TRBD1 as a possible D gene (5 bases). Germline V gene lookup returns CDR1 LGHNA and CDR2 YNFKEQ. This CDR3 is 17 amino acids long. Trimming stripped 0 bases from V and 2 bases from J, with 14 bases between. The CDR3: CASSQENKGGGNQPQHF. CDR3 DNA sequence: TGTGCCAGCAGCCAAGAAAATAAGGGAGGGGGCAATCAGCCCCAGCATTTT.

This clonotype was picked up a small number of times. The chain combines TRBV12-3 or TRBV12-4 with TRBJ1-2; D not resolved. The CDR3 has 14 amino acids. Trimming shortened V by 1 base and J by 7 bases, and 13 bases separated the two germline ends. The CDR3 region has the DNA TGTGCCAGCAGTTTAGTGAAGAGGGCTGGTGGCTACACCTTC. It is translated as CASSLVKRAGGYTF.

The genes are TRBV10-3 and TRBJ2-6, with D tentatively TRBD2 (6 bases). V dropped 5 bases and J dropped 0 bases, with 20 bases sitting between them. Germline-derived CDR1 and CDR2 are ENHRY and SYGVKD. The length of the CDR3 is 19 residues. CDR3 loop: CAISLGSGVVSSGANVLTF. The CDR3, as DNA: TGTGCCATCAGTCTGGGCTCGGGAGTAGTCAGCTCTGGGGCCAACGTCCTGACTTTC.

As to this clonotype: An end of the junction does not agree with germline; a read error may underlie this. The rearrangement uses TRBV12-3 or TRBV12-4 and TRBJ2-4, with 11 nucleotides matching TRBD2. The CDR3 is 15 amino acids. CDR3 residues: CASRLAGGGKNIQYF. In DNA, the CDR3 is TGTGCCAGCAGATTAGCGGGGGGGGGCAAAAACATTCAGTACTTC.

V gene TRBV5-1 combines with J gene TRBJ1-6; D gene unclear. V was clipped by 7 bases and J by 0 bases, with 14 bases between them. CDR1 is SGHRS, CDR2 YFSETQ, per germline. This CDR3 spans 16 amino acids. The CDR3 protein is CASRDTSRSYNSPLHF. CDR3 nucleotide sequence: TGCGCCAGCCGGGATACAAGCCGCTCCTATAATTCACCCCTCCACTTT.

This clonotype was observed a few times. The chain joins TRBV20-1 to TRBJ2-2; 8 bases align to TRBD2. Unmatched junction bases numbered 6, after V lost 1 base and J lost 5 bases. The CDR3 runs 15 residues. Germline loops: CDR1 DFQATT, CDR2 SNEGSKA (reference sequence). The CDR3 is CSARGEREWTGELFF. The CDR3 DNA is TGCAGTGCTAGAGGGGAGCGGGAGTGGACCGGGGAGCTGTTTTTT.

This clonotype was seen many times. The chain uses TRBV20-1 and TRBJ1-1; 8 bases agree with TRBD1. The CDR3 runs 13 residues. The trim removed 3 bases at V and 4 bases at J, leaving 4 bases unmatched. Germline V gene data show CDR1 as DFQATT and CDR2 as SNEGSKA (reference sequence). The CDR3 DNA follows: TGCAGTGCTAGTACAGGGGGAGGCACTGAAGCTTTCTTT. Translation: CSASTGGGTEAFF.

The V and J genes are TRBV11-1 and TRBJ2-3, with 13 bases fitting TRBD2. V was clipped by 5 bases and J by 6 bases; unmatched bases: 23. The CDR3 runs to 21 residues. Germline assignment: CDR1 SGHAT and CDR2 FQDESV (reference sequence). The chain's CDR3 is CASSTWTGGETSGRQRDTQYF. CDR3 DNA: TGTGCCAGCAGCACTTGGACAGGGGGCGAGACTAGCGGGAGGCAGCGGGATACGCAGTATTTT. The variable domain in full, with the rest retrieved from reference TRBV11-1 and TRBJ2-3, is EAEVAQSPRYKITEKSQAVAFWCDPISGHATLYWYRQILGQGPELLVQFQDESVVDDSQLPKDRFSAERLKGVDSTLKIQPAELGDSAMYLCASSTWTGGETSGRQRDTQYFGPGTRLTVL.

The rearrangement uses TRBV6-1 and TRBJ2-7; D gene ambiguous. CDR1 MNHNS and CDR2 SASEGT come from the germline V gene. The CDR3 totals 14 residues. The CDR3 loop is CAASSPLSNYEQYV. The CDR3 DNA reads TGTGCGGCCAGCAGCCCCCTCAGTAACTACGAGCAGTACGTC.

The rearrangement joins TRBV2 to TRBJ2-7; D unresolved. CDR1 and CDR2 from the germline V gene are SNHLY and FYNNEI. V lost 2 bases to trimming and J lost 2 bases, with 10 bases between them. The CDR3 consists of 14 residues. The CDR3 coding sequence is TGTGCCAGCAGTGAATTGGTGGCCACCTACGAGCAGTACTTC. As protein: CASSELVATYEQYF. The full variable domain, rest sourced from reference TRBV2 and TRBJ2-7, is EPEVTQTPSHQVTQMGQEVILRCVPISNHLYFYWYRQILGQKVEFLVSFYNNEISEKSEIFDDQFSVERPDGSNFTLKIRSTKLEDSAMYFCASSELVATYEQYFGPGTRLTVT.

The genes are TRBV4-1 and TRBJ1-6; 9 bases align to TRBD1. The V gene end was trimmed by 8 bases and the J gene end by 11 bases; junction bases not matched to a gene: 10. Per germline, CDR1 MGHRA and CDR2 YSYEKL. The CDR3 totals 14 residues. The CDR3 bases are TGCGCCAGCGGTTCCGGGACAGGGCTCCCACCCCTCCACTTT. It translates to CASGSGTGLPPLHF.